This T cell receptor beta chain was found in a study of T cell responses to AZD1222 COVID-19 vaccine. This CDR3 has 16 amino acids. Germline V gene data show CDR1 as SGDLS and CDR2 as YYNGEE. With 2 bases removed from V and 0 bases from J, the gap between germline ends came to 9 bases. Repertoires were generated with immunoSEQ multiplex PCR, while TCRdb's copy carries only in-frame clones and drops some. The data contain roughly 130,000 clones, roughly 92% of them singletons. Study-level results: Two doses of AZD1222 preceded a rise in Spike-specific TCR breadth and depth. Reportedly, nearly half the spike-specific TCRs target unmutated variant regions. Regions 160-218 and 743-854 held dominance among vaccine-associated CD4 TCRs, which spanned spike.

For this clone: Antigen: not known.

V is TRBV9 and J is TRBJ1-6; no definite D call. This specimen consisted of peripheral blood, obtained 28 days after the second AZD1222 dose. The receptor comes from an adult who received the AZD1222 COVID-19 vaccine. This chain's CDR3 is CASSVGASSYNSPLHF. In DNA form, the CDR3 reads TGTGCCAGCAGCGTCGGAGCGAGCTCCTATAATTCACCCCTCCACTTT.